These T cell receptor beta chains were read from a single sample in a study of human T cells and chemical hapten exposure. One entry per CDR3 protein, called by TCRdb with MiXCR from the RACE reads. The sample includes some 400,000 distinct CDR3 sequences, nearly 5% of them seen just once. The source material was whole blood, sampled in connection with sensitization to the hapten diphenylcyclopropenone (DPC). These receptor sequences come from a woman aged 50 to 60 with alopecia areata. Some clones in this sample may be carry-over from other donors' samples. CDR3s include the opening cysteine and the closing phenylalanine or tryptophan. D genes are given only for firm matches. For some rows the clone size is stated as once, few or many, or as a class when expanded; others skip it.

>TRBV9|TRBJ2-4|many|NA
CASSVRTPVNIQYF
TGTGCCAGCAGCGTAAGGACCCCGGTAAACATTCAGTACTTC
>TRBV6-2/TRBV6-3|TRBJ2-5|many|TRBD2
CASSWTSGSSETQYF
TGTGCCAGCAGCTGGACTAGCGGGAGTTCTGAGACCCAGTACTTC
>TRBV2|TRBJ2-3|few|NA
CASSEANTQYF
TGTGCCAGCAGTGAGGCAAATACGCAGTATTTT
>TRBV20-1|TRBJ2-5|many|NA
CSADRDNQETQYF
TGCAGTGCTGACCGGGACAATCAAGAGACCCAGTACTTC
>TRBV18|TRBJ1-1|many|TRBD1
CASSYDRDTEAFF
TGTGCCAGCTCATACGACAGGGACACTGAAGCTTTCTTT
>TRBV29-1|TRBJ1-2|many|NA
CSVDSYGYTF
TGCAGCGTTGACAGCTATGGCTACACCTTC
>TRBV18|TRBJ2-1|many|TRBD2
CASSPLGLAVNEQFF
TGTGCCAGCTCACCATTGGGACTAGCGGTAAATGAGCAGTTCTTC
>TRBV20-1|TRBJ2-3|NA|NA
CSAPGRLDTQYF
TGCAGTGCCCCAGGGCGCCTGGATACGCAGTATTTT
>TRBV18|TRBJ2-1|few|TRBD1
CASSPRFDRGLYNEQFF
TGTGCCAGCTCACCACGTTTTGACAGGGGGTTGTACAATGAGCAGTTCTTC
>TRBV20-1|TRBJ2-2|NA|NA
CSVRLDGTGELFF
TGCAGTGTGCGACTAGACGGCACCGGGGAGCTGTTTTTT
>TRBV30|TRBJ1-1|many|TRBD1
CAWAGQGDTEAFF
TGTGCCTGGGCTGGACAGGGTGACACTGAAGCTTTCTTT
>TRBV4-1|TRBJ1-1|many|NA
CASSLLGDGNTEAFF
TGCGCCAGCAGTCTCCTAGGGGACGGCAACACTGAAGCTTTCTTT
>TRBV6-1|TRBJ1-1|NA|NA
CASSEGDRDTEAFF
TGTGCCAGCAGTGAAGGGGACCGAGACACTGAAGCTTTCTTT
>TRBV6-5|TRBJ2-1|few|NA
CASSPRRVARYNEQFF
TGTGCCAGCAGTCCTCGTCGGGTAGCACGGTACAATGAGCAGTTCTTC
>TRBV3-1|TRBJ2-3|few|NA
CASSQGVRTDTQYF
TGTGCCAGCAGCCAAGGAGTGAGAACGGATACGCAGTATTTT
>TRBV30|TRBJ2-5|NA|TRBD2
CALGLAGEEETQYF
TGTGCCTTAGGACTAGCGGGAGAGGAAGAGACCCAGTACTTC
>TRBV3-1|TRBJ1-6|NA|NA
CASSQAQGLGSPLHF
TGTGCCAGCAGCCAAGCACAGGGCCTAGGATCACCCCTCCACTTT
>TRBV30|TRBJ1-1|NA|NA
CAWSPGHYTEAFF
TGTGCCTGGAGTCCGGGGCACTACACTGAAGCTTTCTTT
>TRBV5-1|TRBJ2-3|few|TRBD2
CASSSDGGSTDTQYF
TGCGCCAGCAGTTCAGACGGGGGGAGCACAGATACGCAGTATTTT
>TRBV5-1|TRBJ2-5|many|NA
CASSSGQGGETQYF
TGCGCCAGCAGCTCAGGACAGGGAGGGGAGACCCAGTACTTC
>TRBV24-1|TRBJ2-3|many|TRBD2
CASPGTSGCTDTQYF
TGTGCCAGTCCCGGGACTAGCGGCTGCACAGATACGCAGTATTTT
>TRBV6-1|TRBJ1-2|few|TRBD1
CASSPEGQGLDRNYGYTF
TGTGCCAGCAGCCCCGAGGGACAGGGATTGGACCGGAACTATGGCTACACCTTC
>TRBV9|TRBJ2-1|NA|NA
CASSVGWGDEQFF
TGTGCCAGCAGCGTAGGTTGGGGGGATGAGCAGTTCTTC
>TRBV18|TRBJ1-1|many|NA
CASSLDLGTEAFF
TGTGCCAGCTCACTAGACCTGGGGACTGAAGCTTTCTTT
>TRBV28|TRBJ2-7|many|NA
CASFSGFLLEQYF
TGTGCCAGCTTCTCCGGGTTCCTCCTCGAGCAGTACTTC
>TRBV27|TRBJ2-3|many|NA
CASSSVFGGADTQYF
TGTGCCAGCAGCTCCGTCTTCGGGGGTGCAGATACGCAGTATTTT
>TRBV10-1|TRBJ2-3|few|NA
CASSESGRGDTQYF
TGCGCCAGCAGTGAGTCTGGGCGAGGAGATACGCAGTATTTT
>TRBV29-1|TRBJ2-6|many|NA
CSALTLDGANVLTF
TGCAGCGCCTTGACCCTCGACGGGGCCAACGTCCTGACTTTC
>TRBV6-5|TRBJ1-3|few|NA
CASSTDSNSGNTIYF
TGTGCCAGCAGTACCGACAGCAACTCTGGAAACACCATATATTTT
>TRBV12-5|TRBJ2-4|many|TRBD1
CASGLPKGQKNIQYF
TGTGCTAGTGGTTTGCCCAAGGGACAGAAAAACATTCAGTACTTC
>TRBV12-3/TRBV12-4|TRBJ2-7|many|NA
CASSFKGYEQYF
TGTGCCAGCAGTTTTAAGGGCTACGAGCAGTACTTC
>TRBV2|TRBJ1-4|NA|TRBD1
CASSDPGTGDEKLFF
TGTGCCAGCAGTGATCCCGGGACAGGGGATGAAAAACTGTTTTTT
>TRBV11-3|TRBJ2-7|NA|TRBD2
CASSLGLAGGDEQYF
TGTGCCAGCAGCTTAGGGCTAGCGGGCGGAGACGAGCAGTACTTC
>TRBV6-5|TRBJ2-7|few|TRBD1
CASTRDRGREQYF
TGTGCCAGTACCCGGGACAGGGGGCGTGAGCAGTACTTC
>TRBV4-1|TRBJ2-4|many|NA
CASSQTLNKNIQYF
TGCGCCAGCAGCCAGACCCTCAACAAAAACATTCAGTACTTC
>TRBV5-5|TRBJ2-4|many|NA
CASGPGHLAKNIQYF
TGTGCCAGTGGGCCGGGACACCTAGCCAAAAACATTCAGTACTTC
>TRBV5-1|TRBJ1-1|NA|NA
CASSLEIGQNTEAFF
TGCGCCAGCAGCTTGGAGATCGGACAGAACACTGAAGCTTTCTTT
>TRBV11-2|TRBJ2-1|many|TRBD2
CASSSGLASYNEQFF
TGTGCCAGCAGCTCCGGACTAGCTTCCTACAATGAGCAGTTCTTC
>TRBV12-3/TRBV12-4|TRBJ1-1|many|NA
CAIHPTEAFF
TGTGCCATCCACCCCACTGAAGCTTTCTTT
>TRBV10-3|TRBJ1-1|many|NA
CAISVTAATEAFF
TGTGCCATCAGTGTAACGGCCGCCACTGAAGCTTTCTTT
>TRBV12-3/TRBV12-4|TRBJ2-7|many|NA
CASSQGITYEQYF
TGTGCCAGCAGTCAGGGAATCACCTACGAGCAGTACTTC
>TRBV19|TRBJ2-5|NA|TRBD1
CASSHRPGGAGQETQYF
TGTGCCAGTAGTCACCGGCCAGGGGGCGCGGGGCAAGAGACCCAGTACTTC